This TCR beta chain was profiled in a study of T cell responses to AZD1222 COVID-19 vaccine (dated by TCRdb to the early 2020s). Regarding the complete study: AZD1222 recipients whose second dose came at about 4 weeks and those whose second dose came at about 12 weeks were combined into one group, since spike-specific TCR depth and breadth did not differ between the two schedules. A total of approximately 250 trial participants underwent TCR sequencing, of whom about 200 had received two doses of AZD1222 and about 26 had received two doses of the MenACWY control vaccine. Trial participants were enrolled into age subgroups of 18-55, 56-69 and 70-plus years, which contained about 160, 30 and 59 TCR-sequenced participants, respectively. The study at large found these results: The 56-69-year group was small, and its depth increase did not reach significance, likely because of low power. Epitopes outside the regions mutated in the B.1.351 and B.1.1.7 variants were reportedly recognized by nearly half of the unique spike-specific TCRs. Because no day 14 peak-response samples were available, the repertoires could be characterized only after the peak T cell response. Vaccine-associated CD4 TCRs spanned the whole spike protein, with dominant responses in regions 160-218 and 743-854. Spike-specific TCR breadth and depth rose significantly after two AZD1222 doses compared with day 0 and with MenACWY recipients. Participants were mostly white British and included more females than males, and it was suggested by the authors that clonal diversity may have been underestimated. Conclusions about previously exposed vaccinees are limited because only six or seven AZD1222 recipients were SARS-CoV-2 seropositive at baseline.

The CDR3 regions of human TCRbeta chains were analyzed by immunosequencing. Per the original workflow: TCRs in the repertoires were compared against a reference library of SARS-CoV-2-specific TCRs that had been generated with the MIRA antigen-specificity platform. Breadth was defined as the fraction of unique TCRs that were SARS-CoV-2-associated. Depth was defined as the fraction of total T cells that were SARS-CoV-2-associated. Using the MIRA data, each spike-specific TCR was assigned both to the spike region to which the TCR was reactive and to a CD4 or CD8 class. Log10-transformed breadth and depth values were compared by one-way ANOVA with Sidak's multiple comparisons tests. Sourced from immuneACCESS, this table was stored by TCRdb with only in-frame sequences that have V and J called. A share of the clones is absent; for the studies checked, an unresolved V gene accounts for under half, and the remainder has no known explanation. The V and J calls and clone size are taken from that table; D and trimming were inferred from the DNA. This sample is represented by 150,000 to 200,000 clones; 80% to 95% of them were singletons. The top ten clonotypes cover 3.9% of the sample.

This clone is a singleton in its sample. Its recognized antigen is unknown. Base qualities are not at hand, and no much larger clone is one base apart. In the paper's terms, the time point label means: baseline before first vaccination. The vaccinee samples were drawn from two UK trials, COV001 and COV002, one of which was a single-blind randomized controlled phase 2/3 trial testing AZD1222 (ChAdOx1 nCoV-19) in healthy adults. For TCRbeta chain sequencing, PBMC samples were collected from trial participants at day 0 and at day 28 after the second dose. Reading the germline V gene gives CDR1 SGHTS and CDR2 YDEGEE. V is cut by 0 bases and J by 6 bases, and the space between the germline ends is 16 bases. The CDR3 measures 16 amino acids from cysteine to phenylalanine. The retained sequence is limited to the CDR3, 48 bases, with the frame set at the first base.

The rearrangement combines TRBV5-8 with TRBJ2-1; the best D guess is TRBD2, with 6 bases matching. This sequence was found in an adult in good health. Source: peripheral blood, taken on day 0 of AZD1222 vaccination. The DNA is as follows: TGTGCCAGCAGCTTGGTAACTACCGGGAGCACCAATGAGCAGTTCTTC. Its protein reads: CASSLVTTGSTNEQFF.